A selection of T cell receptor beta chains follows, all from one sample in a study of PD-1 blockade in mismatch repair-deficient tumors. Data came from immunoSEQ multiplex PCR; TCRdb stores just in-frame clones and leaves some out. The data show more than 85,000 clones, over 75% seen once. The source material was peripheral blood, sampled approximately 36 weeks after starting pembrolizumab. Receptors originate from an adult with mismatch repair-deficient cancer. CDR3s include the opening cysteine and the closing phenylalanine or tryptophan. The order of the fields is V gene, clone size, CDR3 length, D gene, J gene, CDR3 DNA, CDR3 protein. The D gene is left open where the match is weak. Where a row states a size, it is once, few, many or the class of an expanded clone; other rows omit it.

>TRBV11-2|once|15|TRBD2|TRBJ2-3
TGTGCCAGCAGCGAACTAGCGGGAGAGGTAGATACGCAGTATTTT
CASSELAGEVDTQYF
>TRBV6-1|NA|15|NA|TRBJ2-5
TGTGCCAGCAGTGAAGGGGGGCTGGGAAAAGAGACCCAGTACTTC
CASSEGGLGKETQYF
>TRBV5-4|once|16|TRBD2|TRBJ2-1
TGTGCCAGCAGCCGCATTAGCGGGAGTTTAAACAATGAGCAGTTCTTC
CASSRISGSLNNEQFF
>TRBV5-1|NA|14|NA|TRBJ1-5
TGCGCCAGCAGCACGGGACATTCCAATCAGCCCCAGCATTTT
CASSTGHSNQPQHF
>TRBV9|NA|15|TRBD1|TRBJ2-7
TGTGCCAGCAGCCTCGGACAGGGGGCTTCCTACGAGCAGTACTTC
CASSLGQGASYEQYF
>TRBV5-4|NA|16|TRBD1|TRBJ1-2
TGTGCCAGCAGCCAAGAAGTAGGCCAGGGGGTTTTTGGCTACACCTTC
CASSQEVGQGVFGYTF
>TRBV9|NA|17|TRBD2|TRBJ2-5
TGTGCCAGCAGCGTAGGTGCTAGCGGGAGGGCCGGGGAGACCCAGTACTTC
CASSVGASGRAGETQYF
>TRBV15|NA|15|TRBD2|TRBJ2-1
TGTGCCACCAGCTCGACTAGCGGCGTAGAAAATGAGCAGTTCTTC
CATSSTSGVENEQFF
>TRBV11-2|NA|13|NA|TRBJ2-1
TGTGCCAGCAGCTTAGTGCAGTACAATGAGCAGTTCTTC
CASSLVQYNEQFF
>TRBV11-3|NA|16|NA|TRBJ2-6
TGTGCCAGCAGCTTAGCGGGTGGGTCTGGGGCCAACGTCCTGACTTTC
CASSLAGGSGANVLTF
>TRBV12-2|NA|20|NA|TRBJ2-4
TGTGCAAGTCGCTTAGCTCGGTGGGGAGACGGGGGGGGTGCCAAAAACATTCAGTACTTC
CASRLARWGDGGGAKNIQYF
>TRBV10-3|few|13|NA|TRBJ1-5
TGTGCCATCAGCGAGGGTCCCGGGCAGCCCCAGCATTTT
CAISEGPGQPQHF
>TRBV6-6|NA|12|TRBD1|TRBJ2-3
TGTGCCAGCAGCCGACAGGGGCAAACGCAGTATTTT
CASSRQGQTQYF
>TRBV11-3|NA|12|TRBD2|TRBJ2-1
TGTGCCAGCAGCTCGGAGCGGGAGTATCAGTTCTTC
CASSSEREYQFF
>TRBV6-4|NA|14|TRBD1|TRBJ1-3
TGTGCCAAACCGGACAGGGCTACTGGAAACACCATATATTTT
CAKPDRATGNTIYF
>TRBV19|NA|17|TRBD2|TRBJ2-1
TGTGCCAGTAGTATTTCGACTAGCGGGAGAGTTAAGGGTGAGCAGTTCTTC
CASSISTSGRVKGEQFF
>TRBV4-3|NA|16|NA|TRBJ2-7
TGCGCCAGCAGCCAAGTGGCGGGGCCTGTCAGGTACGAGCAGTACTTC
CASSQVAGPVRYEQYF